This TCR beta chain was captured in a study of spatial heterogeneity in lung cancer. Whole-study context: Fewer alpha-chain than beta-chain sequences were consistently detected.

Whole-study results and caveats: Among blood samples, ubiquitous expanded tumor TCRs appeared more at resection than at follow-up.

Noted time point: sample taken at primary tumor resection. Whole RNA, which was extracted from tumor, nontumor lung tissue or frozen PBMC, was sequenced without any cell sorting. A few counts support this clonotype. What it binds is unknown. The CDR3 carries no conserved terminal phenylalanine or tryptophan, so it likely arises from a read error. TCRdb reprocessed the 5' RACE reads via MiXCR and lists one record per CDR3 protein. The profile shows tens of thousands of distinct CDR3 sequences, about 12% of them singletons. With V trimmed by 5 bases and J by 7 bases, 5 bases remained unmatched. CDR1 and CDR2 from the germline V gene are SEHNR and FQNEAQ (reference sequence). The CDR3 extends over 14 amino acids.

The TCR sequence derives from a male donor with early-stage non-small cell lung cancer. The chain carries TRBV7-9 and TRBJ2-5; TRBD1 aligns across 12 bases. The sample was PBMCs, taken at surgery. CDR3 protein: CASSLGTGGLTQYV. CDR3 in DNA: TGTGCCAGCAGCCTTGGGACAGGGGGCTTGACCCAGTACGTC.